The 4 T cell receptor beta chains reported below all come from one sample, sequenced in a study of blood T cell repertoires in COVID-19 (dated by TCRdb to the early 2020s). Library prep was done by the immunoSEQ multiplex PCR assay. TCRdb re-hosts the immuneACCESS table, in-frame sequences only. Its copies lack some clones; in the studies checked, an unresolved V gene accounts for under half of them, and the cause for the rest is not known. The sample records 80,000 to 100,000 clones, around 85% of which are singletons. Around 4.5% of the sample is held by the ten biggest clonotypes. Sequenced material: peripheral blood. The receptors come from a man aged 55 to 70 with acute or convalescent COVID-19.

This chain joins TRBV19 and TRBJ1-5; D gene uncertain. The CDR3 has 14 residues. Germline assignment: CDR1 LNHDA and CDR2 SQIVND (reference sequence). Trimming left V 3 bases short and J 0 bases short, with 6 bases between. The CDR3 DNA follows: TGTGCCAGTAGTATGGCAGTTAGCAATCAGCCCCAGCATTTT. It encodes CASSMAVSNQPQHF.

This clone occurred once. The V and J genes are TRBV7-2 and TRBJ2-5; 10 nucleotides agree with TRBD2. The V segment lost 1 base and the J segment 5 bases; nucleotides outside the gene matches: 7. Germline V gives CDR1 SGHTA, CDR2 FQGNSA. This CDR3 comprises 16 residues. CDR3 nucleotides: TGTGCCAGCAGCTTAGTTTGGCTAGCGGGAGAGGAGACCCAGTACTTC. Protein sequence: CASSLVWLAGEETQYF.

The V gene is TRBV7-8, the J gene TRBJ2-1, with 7 bases aligning to TRBD2. With V trimmed by 0 bases and J by 8 bases, 10 bases remained unmatched. This CDR3 contains 16 residues. Germline V gene data show CDR1 as SGHVS and CDR2 as FQNEAQ. DNA of the CDR3: TGTGCCAGCAGCTTAGCGAGGACTAGAGCGTGGTATGAGCAGTTCTTC. Encoded protein: CASSLARTRAWYEQFF.

The chain combines TRBV18 with TRBJ2-5; 9 bases fit TRBD2. Germline lookup yields CDR1 KGHSH and CDR2 LQKENI. This CDR3 comprises 16 residues. The trim removed 2 bases at V and 5 bases at J, leaving 9 bases unmatched. The CDR3: CASSPTALAGRETQYF. CDR3 in DNA: TGTGCCAGCTCACCAACGGCCCTAGCGGGGCGGGAGACCCAGTACTTC.